The clone carrying this T cell receptor (beta chain) was picked up many times. The data belong to a study of T cells after yellow fever vaccination. TCRdb reprocessed the 5' RACE reads via MiXCR and lists one record per CDR3 protein. The table records more than 15,000 distinct CDR3 sequences, over 3.5% of them present only once. Study results and limitations: Abundant clonotypes from the bulk population could contaminate FACS-sorted repertoires. The study found a weaker secondary response that peaked faster, day 5 versus 15. Most clones from primary vaccination were detected again post-booster (approximately 97% CD4, more than 85% CD8).

CDR1 SGHVS and CDR2 FQNEAQ come from the germline V gene. The V end lost 1 base, the J end lost 2 bases, and 7 bases lay between the germline ends. This CDR3 contains 14 residues. Sequenced material: PBMCs, either bulk or a sorted T-cell subset (CD4+, CD8+, memory, or dextramer-sorted; not recorded which), taken 15 days after the yellow fever booster vaccination. This sequence joins TRBV7-8 and TRBJ2-3, with D unclear. This clonotype was sampled from a man aged 30 to 45 who received the YFV17D yellow fever vaccine. Written as DNA, the CDR3 is TGTGCCAGCAGCTTAGAGTCAACCACAGATACGCAGTATTTT. Amino acid sequence: CASSLESTTDTQYF.